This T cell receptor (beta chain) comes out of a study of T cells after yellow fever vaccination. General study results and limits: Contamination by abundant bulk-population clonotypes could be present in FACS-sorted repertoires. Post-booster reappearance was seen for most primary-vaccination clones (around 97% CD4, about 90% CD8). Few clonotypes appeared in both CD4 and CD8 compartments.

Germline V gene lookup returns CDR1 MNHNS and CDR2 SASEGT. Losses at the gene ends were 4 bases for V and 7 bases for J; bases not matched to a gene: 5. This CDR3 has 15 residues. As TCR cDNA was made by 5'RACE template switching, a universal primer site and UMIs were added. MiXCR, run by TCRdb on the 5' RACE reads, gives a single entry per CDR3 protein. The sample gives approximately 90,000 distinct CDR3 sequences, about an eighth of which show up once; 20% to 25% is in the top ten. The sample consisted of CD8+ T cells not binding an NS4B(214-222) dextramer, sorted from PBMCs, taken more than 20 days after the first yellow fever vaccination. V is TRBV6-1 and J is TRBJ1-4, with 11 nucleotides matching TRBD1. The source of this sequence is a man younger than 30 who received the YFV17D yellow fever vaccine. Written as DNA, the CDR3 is TGTGCCAGCAGTGGGACAGGGGGCGAAAGTGAAAAACTGTTTTTT. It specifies CASSGTGGESEKLFF.